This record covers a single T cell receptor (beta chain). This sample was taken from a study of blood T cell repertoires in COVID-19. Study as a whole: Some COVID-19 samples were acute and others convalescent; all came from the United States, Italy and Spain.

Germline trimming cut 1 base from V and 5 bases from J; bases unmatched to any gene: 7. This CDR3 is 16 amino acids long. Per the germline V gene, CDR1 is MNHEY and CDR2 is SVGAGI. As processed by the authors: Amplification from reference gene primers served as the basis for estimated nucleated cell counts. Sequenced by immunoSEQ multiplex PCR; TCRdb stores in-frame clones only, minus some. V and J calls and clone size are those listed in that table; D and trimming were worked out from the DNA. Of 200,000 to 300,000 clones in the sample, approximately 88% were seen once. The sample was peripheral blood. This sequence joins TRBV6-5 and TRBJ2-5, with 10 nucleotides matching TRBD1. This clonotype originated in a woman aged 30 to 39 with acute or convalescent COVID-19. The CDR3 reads CASSYFSGTGDETQYF. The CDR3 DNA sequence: TGTGCCAGCAGTTACTTCTCCGGGACAGGGGACGAGACCCAGTACTTC.